This T cell receptor (beta chain) was recorded in a study of a mutant IDH1 vaccine in newly diagnosed glioma. Looking at the study overall: Every participant had undergone radiotherapy, temozolomide, or both before, and most underwent both. Study-wide findings and caveats: Most patients, 90% to 95%, showed vaccine-induced immune responses.

The V and J ends lost 3 bases and 3 bases respectively, with 9 bases between them. This CDR3 region has 14 residues. Germline CDR1 and CDR2: KGHSH and LQKENI. Profiling relied on immunoSEQ multiplex PCR, and the TCRdb table lists in-frame clones only, not all of them. In the table there are about 83,000 clones, 75% to 90% of which are singletons. This clone was observed once. Its antigen is unknown. This sample's time point: week 47, end of study. Doses of 300 ug of mutant IDH1 20-mer peptide were given with topical imiquimod. Scheduled for weeks 1, 3, 5, 7, 11, 15, 19 and 23, eight vaccinations were given to patients. Each tumor in the donors was a new WHO grade 3 or 4 astrocytoma, IDH1-mutant and ATRX-lost.

The genes are TRBV18 and TRBJ2-4; D is unclear. This TCR was recovered from a man aged 40-49 years with glioma. The sequences come from PBMCs, collected from a glioma patient whose treatment included an IDH1 peptide vaccine. CDR3 loop: CASSPTRVKNIQYF. CDR3 nucleotide sequence: TGTGCCAGCTCACCGACAAGGGTCAAAAACATTCAGTACTTC.